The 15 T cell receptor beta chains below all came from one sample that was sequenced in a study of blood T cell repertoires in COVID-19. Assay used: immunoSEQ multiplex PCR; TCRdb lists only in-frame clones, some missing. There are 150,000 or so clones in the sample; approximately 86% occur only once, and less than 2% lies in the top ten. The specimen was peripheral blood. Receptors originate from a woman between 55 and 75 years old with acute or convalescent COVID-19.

The CDR3 region is CASSFDPRGMNTEAFF. CDR3 coding DNA: TGCGCCAGCAGCTTTGACCCTAGGGGGATGAACACTGAAGCTTTCTTT. The chain carries TRBV5-1 and TRBJ1-1; the D gene is possibly TRBD1 (6 bases). Germline V CDR1 and CDR2: SGHRS, YFSETQ. The CDR3 sequence is 16 residues long. V lost 2 bases, J lost 0 bases, and 14 bases lay in between.

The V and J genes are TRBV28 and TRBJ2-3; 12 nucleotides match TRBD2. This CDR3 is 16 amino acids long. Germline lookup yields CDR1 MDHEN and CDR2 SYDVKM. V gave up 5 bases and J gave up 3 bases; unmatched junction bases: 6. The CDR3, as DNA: TGTGCCAGCAGTCACCCTAGCGGGGGGGCGACAGATACGCAGTATTTT. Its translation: CASSHPSGGATDTQYF.

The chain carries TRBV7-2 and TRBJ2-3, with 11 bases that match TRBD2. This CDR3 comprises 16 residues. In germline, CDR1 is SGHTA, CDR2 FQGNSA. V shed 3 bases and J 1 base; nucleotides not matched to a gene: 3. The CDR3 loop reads CASSFLGLAGTDTQYF. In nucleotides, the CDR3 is TGTGCCAGCAGCTTCCTGGGACTAGCGGGCACAGATACGCAGTATTTT. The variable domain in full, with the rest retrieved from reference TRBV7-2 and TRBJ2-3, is GAGVSQSPSNKVTEKGKDVELRCDPISGHTALYWYRQSLGQGLEFLIYFQGNSAPDKSGLPSDRFSAERTGGSVSTLTIQRTQQEDSAVYLCASSFLGLAGTDTQYFGPGTRLTVL.

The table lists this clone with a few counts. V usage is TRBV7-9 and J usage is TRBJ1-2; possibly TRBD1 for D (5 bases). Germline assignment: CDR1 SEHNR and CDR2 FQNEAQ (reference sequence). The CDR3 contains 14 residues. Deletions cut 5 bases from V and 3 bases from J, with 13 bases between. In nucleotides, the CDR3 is TGTGCCAGCAGCAATCAAGACAGTTACTATGGCTACACCTTC. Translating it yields CASSNQDSYYGYTF.

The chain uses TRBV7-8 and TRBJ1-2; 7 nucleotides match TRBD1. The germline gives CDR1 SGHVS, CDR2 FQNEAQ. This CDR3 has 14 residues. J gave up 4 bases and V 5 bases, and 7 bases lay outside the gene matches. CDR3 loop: CASSRDSRLYGYTF. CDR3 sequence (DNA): TGTGCCAGCAGCCGGGACAGCCGACTCTATGGCTACACCTTC.

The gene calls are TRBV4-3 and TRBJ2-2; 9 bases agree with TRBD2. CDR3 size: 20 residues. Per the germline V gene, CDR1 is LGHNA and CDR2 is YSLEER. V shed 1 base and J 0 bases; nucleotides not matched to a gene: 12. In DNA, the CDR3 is TGCGCCAGCAGCCAAGTTTCTCTGGGTAGCGGGGGTCCGAACACCGGGGAGCTGTTTTTT. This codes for CASSQVSLGSGGPNTGELFF.

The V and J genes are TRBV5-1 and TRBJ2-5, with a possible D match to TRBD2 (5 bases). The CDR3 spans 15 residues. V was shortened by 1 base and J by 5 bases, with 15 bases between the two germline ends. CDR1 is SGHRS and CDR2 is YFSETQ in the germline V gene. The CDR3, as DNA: TGCGCCAGCAGCTTGTCAGTTACGCGAGGGGAGACCCAGTACTTC. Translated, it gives CASSLSVTRGETQYF.

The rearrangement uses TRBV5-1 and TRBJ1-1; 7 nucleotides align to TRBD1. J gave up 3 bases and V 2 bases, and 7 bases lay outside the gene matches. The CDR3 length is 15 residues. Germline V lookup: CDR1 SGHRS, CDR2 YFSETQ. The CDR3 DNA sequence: TGCGCCAGCAGCTTAAAGACAGGGACGGACACTGAAGCTTTCTTT. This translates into CASSLKTGTDTEAFF.

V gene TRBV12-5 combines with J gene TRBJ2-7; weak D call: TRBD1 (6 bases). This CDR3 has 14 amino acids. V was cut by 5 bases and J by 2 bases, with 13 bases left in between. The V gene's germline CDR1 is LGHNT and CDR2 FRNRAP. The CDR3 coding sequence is TGTGCTAGTGGTCCATTGACAGGTACCTACGAGCAGTACTTC. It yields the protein CASGPLTGTYEQYF.

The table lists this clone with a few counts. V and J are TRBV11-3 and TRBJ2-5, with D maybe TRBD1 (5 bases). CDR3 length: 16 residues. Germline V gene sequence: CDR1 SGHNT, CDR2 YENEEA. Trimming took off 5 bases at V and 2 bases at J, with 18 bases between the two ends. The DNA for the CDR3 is TGTGCCAGCAGCCCGAGAGGCAGAAGGGGTCAAGAGACCCAGTACTTC. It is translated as CASSPRGRRGQETQYF. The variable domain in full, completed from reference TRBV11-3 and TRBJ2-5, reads EAGVVQSPRYKIIEKKQPVAFWCNPISGHNTLYWYLQNLGQGPELLIRYENEEAVDDSQLPKDRFSAERLKGVDSTLKIQPAELGDSAVYLCASSPRGRRGQETQYFGPGTRLLVL.

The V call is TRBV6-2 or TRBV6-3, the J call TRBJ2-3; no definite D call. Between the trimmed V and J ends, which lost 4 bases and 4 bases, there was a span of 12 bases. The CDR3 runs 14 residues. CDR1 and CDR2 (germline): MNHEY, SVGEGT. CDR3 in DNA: TGTGCCAGCAGTTCCATAGTGAGCCCAGATACGCAGTATTTT. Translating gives CASSSIVSPDTQYF.

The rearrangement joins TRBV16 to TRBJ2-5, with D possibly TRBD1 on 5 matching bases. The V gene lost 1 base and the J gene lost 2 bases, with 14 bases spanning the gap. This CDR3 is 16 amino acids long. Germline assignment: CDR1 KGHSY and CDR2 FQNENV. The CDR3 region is CASSQFEQGRQETQYF. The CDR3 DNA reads TGTGCCAGCAGCCAATTTGAGCAGGGCCGACAAGAGACCCAGTACTTC. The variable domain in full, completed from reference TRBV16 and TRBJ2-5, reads GEEVAQTPKHLVRGEGQKAKLYCAPIKGHSYVFWYQQVLKNEFKFLISFQNENVFDETGMPKERFSAKCLPNSPCSLEIQATKLEDSAVYFCASSQFEQGRQETQYFGPGTRLLVL.

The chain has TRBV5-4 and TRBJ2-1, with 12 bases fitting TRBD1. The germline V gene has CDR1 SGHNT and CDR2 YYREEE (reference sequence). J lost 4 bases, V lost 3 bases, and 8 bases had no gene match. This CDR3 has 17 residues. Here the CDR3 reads CASSSGTGGADYNEQFF. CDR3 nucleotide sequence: TGTGCCAGCAGCTCAGGGACAGGGGGCGCTGATTACAATGAGCAGTTCTTC.

Here the CDR3 DNA reads TGTGCCAGAAGCTTTCTACGACCTGAGCGGGAAAGGAACACCGGGGAGCTGTTTTTT. Its translation: CARSFLRPERERNTGELFF. The chain has TRBV5-3 and TRBJ2-2; 7 nucleotides line up with TRBD2. TRBV5-3 has ORF status, its function being uncertain. This CDR3 has 19 residues. Trimming took 2 bases from V and 1 from J; bases not matched to a gene: 14.

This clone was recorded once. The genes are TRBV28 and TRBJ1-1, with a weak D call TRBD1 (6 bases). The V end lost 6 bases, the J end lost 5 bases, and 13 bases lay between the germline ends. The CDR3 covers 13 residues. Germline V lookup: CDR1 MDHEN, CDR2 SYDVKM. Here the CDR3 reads CASSPTGRTEAFF. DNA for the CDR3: TGTGCCAGCAGCCCGACAGGACGTACTGAAGCTTTCTTT.